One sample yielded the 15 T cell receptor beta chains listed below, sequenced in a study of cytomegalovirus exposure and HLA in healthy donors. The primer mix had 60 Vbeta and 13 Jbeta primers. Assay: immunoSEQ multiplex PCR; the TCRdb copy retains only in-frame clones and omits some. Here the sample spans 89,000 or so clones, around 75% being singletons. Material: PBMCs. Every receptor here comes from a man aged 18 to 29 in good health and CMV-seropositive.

The CDR3: CASSVGQGWTEAFF. DNA for the CDR3: TGTGCCAGCAGTGTCGGACAGGGGTGGACTGAAGCTTTCTTT. J is TRBJ1-1 and V is TRBV6-6; 9 nucleotides match TRBD1. From germline, CDR1 is MNHNY and CDR2 SVGAGI (reference sequence). The CDR3 loop spans 14 amino acids. Losses at the gene ends were 5 bases for V and 5 bases for J; bases not matched to a gene: 6.

In DNA, the CDR3 is TGTGCCAGTAGTATTCAAACCGGGGAGCTGTTTTTT. It codes for CASSIQTGELFF. The gene calls are TRBV19 and TRBJ2-2; D is undetermined. Germline assignment: CDR1 LNHDA and CDR2 SQIVND (reference sequence). V was cut by 3 bases and J by 5 bases, with 4 bases left in between. The CDR3 contains 12 residues.

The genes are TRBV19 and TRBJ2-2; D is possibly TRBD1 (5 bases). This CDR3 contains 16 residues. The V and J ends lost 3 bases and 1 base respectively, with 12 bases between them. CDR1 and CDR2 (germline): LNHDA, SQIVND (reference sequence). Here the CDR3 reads CASSILFRENTGELFF. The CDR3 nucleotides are TGTGCCAGTAGTATTCTTTTCAGGGAGAACACCGGGGAGCTGTTTTTT.

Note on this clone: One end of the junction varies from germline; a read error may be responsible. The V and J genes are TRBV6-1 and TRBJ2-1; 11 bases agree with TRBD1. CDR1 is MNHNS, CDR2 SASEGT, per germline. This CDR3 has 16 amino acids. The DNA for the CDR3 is TGTGCCAGCAGTGGAAAAGGACAGGGGGCCTATAATGAGCAGTTCTTC. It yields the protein CASSGKGQGAYNEQFF.

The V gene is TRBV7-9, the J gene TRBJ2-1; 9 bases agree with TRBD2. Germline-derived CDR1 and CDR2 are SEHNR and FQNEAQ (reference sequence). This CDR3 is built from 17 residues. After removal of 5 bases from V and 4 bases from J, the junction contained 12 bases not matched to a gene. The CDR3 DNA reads TGTGCCAGCAGCCCCCTGGATGCGGGGGGGCCATACAATGAGCAGTTCTTC. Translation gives CASSPLDAGGPYNEQFF.

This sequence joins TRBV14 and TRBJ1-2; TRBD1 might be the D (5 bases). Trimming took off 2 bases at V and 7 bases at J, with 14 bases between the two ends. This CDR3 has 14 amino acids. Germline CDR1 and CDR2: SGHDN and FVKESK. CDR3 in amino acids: CASSQFTGGSGYTF. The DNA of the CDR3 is TGTGCCAGCAGCCAATTTACGGGGGGAAGTGGCTACACCTTC.

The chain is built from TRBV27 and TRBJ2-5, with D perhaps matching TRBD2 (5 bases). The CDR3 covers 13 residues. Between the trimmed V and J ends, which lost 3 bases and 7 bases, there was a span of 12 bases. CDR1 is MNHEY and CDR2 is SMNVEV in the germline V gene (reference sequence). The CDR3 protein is CASSFENRGTQYF. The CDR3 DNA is TGTGCCAGCAGTTTTGAAAATCGGGGGACCCAGTACTTC.

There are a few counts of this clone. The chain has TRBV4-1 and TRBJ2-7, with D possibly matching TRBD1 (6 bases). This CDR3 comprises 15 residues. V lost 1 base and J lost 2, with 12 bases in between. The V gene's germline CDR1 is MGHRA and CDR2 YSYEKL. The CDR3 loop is CASSQGFGGPYEQYF. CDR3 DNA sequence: TGCGCCAGCAGCCAAGGGTTTGGGGGCCCCTACGAGCAGTACTTC.

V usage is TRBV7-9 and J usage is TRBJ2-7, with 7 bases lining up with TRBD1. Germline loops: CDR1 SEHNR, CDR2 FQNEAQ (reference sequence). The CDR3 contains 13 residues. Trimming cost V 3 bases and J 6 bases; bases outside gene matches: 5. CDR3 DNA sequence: TGTGCCAGCAGCTTCCCGCGACAGGGCGAGCAGTACTTC. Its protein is CASSFPRQGEQYF. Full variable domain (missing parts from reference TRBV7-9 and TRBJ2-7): DTGVSQNPRHKITKRGQNVTFRCDPISEHNRLYWYRQTLGQGPEFLTYFQNEAQLEKSRLLSDRFSAERPKGSFSTLEIQRTEQGDSAMYLCASSFPRQGEQYFGPGTRLTVT.

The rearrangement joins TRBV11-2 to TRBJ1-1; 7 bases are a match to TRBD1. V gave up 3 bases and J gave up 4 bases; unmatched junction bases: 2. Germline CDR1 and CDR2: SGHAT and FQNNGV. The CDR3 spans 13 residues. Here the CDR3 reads CASSLPGGTEAFF. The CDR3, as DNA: TGTGCCAGCAGCTTGCCAGGGGGCACTGAAGCTTTCTTT.

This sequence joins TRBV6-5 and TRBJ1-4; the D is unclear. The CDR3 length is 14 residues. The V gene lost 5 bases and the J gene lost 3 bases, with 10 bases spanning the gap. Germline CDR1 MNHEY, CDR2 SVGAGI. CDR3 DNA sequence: TGTGCCAGCAGTCCCGCTCGGGCTAATGAAAAACTGTTTTTT. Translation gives CASSPARANEKLFF.

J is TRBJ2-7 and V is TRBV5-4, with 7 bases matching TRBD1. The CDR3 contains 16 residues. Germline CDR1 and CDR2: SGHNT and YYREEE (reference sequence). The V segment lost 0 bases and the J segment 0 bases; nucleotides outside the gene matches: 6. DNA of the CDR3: TGTGCCAGCAGCTTGGCGCCGGGACAGAGCTCCTACGAGCAGTACTTC. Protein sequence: CASSLAPGQSSYEQYF.

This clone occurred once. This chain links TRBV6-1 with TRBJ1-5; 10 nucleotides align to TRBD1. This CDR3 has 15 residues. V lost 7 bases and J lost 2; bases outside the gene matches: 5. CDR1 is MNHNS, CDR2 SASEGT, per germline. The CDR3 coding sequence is TGTGCCAGCAACCCCGGGACAGGGGGCAATCAGCCCCAGCATTTT. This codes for CASNPGTGGNQPQHF.

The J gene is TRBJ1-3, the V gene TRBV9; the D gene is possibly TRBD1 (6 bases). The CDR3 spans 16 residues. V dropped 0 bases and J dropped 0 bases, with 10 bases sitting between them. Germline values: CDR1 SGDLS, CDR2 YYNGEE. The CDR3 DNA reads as TGTGCCAGCAGCGTAGCCCAGGGGCTCTCTGGAAACACCATATATTTT. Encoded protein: CASSVAQGLSGNTIYF.

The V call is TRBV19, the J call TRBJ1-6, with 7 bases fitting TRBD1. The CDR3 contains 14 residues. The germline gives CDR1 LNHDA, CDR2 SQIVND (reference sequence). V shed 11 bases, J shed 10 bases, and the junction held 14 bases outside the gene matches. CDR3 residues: CAGGTASSRSPLHF. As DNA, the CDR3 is TGTGCCGGAGGGACAGCCTCTTCGCGGTCACCCCTCCACTTT.